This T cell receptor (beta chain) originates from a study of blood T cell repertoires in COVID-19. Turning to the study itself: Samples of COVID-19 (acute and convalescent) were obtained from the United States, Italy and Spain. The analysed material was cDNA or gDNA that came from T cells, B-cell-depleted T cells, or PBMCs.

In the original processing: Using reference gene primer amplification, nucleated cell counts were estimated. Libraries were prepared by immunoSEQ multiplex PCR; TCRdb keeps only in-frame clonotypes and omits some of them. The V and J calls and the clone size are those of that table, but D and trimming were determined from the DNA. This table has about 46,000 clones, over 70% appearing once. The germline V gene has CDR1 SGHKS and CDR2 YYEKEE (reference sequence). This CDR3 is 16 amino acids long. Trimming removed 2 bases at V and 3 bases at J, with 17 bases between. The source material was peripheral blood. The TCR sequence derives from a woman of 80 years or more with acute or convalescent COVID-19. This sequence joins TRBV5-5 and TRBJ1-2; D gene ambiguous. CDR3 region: CASSFSIPGYDYGYTF. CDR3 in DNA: TGTGCCAGCAGCTTTTCTATCCCCGGGTATGACTATGGCTACACCTTC.